The 9 T cell receptor beta chains listed next were all sequenced from one sample in a study of blood T cell repertoires in COVID-19. Using immunoSEQ multiplex PCR, the repertoire was profiled, and TCRdb retains in-frame clones only, with some absent. The sample contains some 190,000 clones, more than 70% of which appear only once. The sequencing input was peripheral blood. All receptors come from a person aged 65-85 years with COVID-19, enrolled during active disease.

The chain couples TRBV7-9 to TRBJ1-4; the D gene is possibly TRBD1 (5 bases). CDR1 and CDR2 from the germline V gene are SEHNR and FQNEAQ (reference sequence). The CDR3 has 12 amino acids. V was clipped by 7 bases and J by 5 bases, with 8 bases between them. The CDR3 bases are TGTGCCAGCACCCAGGGAAATGAAAAACTGTTTTTT. As protein: CASTQGNEKLFF.

The chain recombines TRBV3-1 (or the pseudogene TRBV3-2) with TRBJ1-2; 7 nucleotides align to TRBD1. V dropped 8 bases and J dropped 6; count of bases not matched to a gene: 18. CDR3 size: 16 residues. The germline V gene has CDR1 LGHDT and CDR2 YNNKEL (reference sequence). The CDR3 DNA follows: TGTGCCAGCGACCCCCGCTCAGGGGGTGTAAAGGATGGCTACACCTTC. Translating gives CASDPRSGGVKDGYTF.

The V and J genes are TRBV9 and TRBJ1-4; unclear D gene. Germline-derived CDR1 and CDR2 are SGDLS and YYNGEE. The CDR3 is 15 residues long. V shed 3 bases and J shed 0 bases, with 9 bases lying between them. CDR3 DNA: TGTGCCAGCAGCGCCAACGGTGCAACTAATGAAAAACTGTTTTTT. It is translated as CASSANGATNEKLFF. Looking up the rest from reference TRBV9 and TRBJ1-4 gives the full variable domain: DSGVTQTPKHLITATGQRVTLRCSPRSGDLSVYWYQQSLDQGLQFLIQYYNGEERAKGNILERFSAQQFPDLHSELNLSSLELGDSALYFCASSANGATNEKLFFGSGTQLSVL.

The V call is TRBV9, the J call TRBJ2-1; 11 nucleotides align to TRBD2. This CDR3 has 16 amino acids. Germline V lookup: CDR1 SGDLS, CDR2 YYNGEE. V gave up 4 bases and J gave up 4 bases; unmatched junction bases: 7. The CDR3, as DNA: TGTGCCAGCAGCCCGCAACTAGCGGGGGCATACAATGAGCAGTTCTTC. Residues: CASSPQLAGAYNEQFF. The entire variable domain, with the rest obtained from reference TRBV9 and TRBJ2-1, is as follows: DSGVTQTPKHLITATGQRVTLRCSPRSGDLSVYWYQQSLDQGLQFLIQYYNGEERAKGNILERFSAQQFPDLHSELNLSSLELGDSALYFCASSPQLAGAYNEQFFGPGTRLTVL.

The chain employs TRBV7-9 and TRBJ2-7; no clear D gene. The germline V and J ends were trimmed by 0 bases and 6 bases, with 15 bases remaining between them. Germline V gene data show CDR1 as SEHNR and CDR2 as FQNEAQ (reference sequence). The length of the CDR3 is 15 residues. CDR3 sequence reads: CASSLALDSASEQYF. Written as DNA, the CDR3 is TGTGCCAGCAGCTTAGCGCTCGACTCCGCTTCCGAGCAGTACTTC.

The CDR3, as DNA: TGTGCCAGCACTACGGGGGGGCCCGGGGACACTGAAGCTTTCTTT. As protein: CASTTGGPGDTEAFF. The chain has TRBV2 and TRBJ1-1; possible D gene TRBD1, 6 bases. V gave up 7 bases and J gave up 3 bases, with 18 bases separating them. This CDR3 is 15 amino acids long. CDR1 SNHLY and CDR2 FYNNEI come from the germline V gene.

V gene TRBV7-2 combines with J gene TRBJ2-1; TRBD2 matches at 8 bases. Unmatched junction bases numbered 13, after V lost 5 bases and J lost 1 base. The germline gives CDR1 SGHTA, CDR2 FQGNSA. This CDR3 is 18 amino acids long. The DNA for the CDR3 is TGTGCCAGCAGCCCCTACTGGGCGGGGGGTGGTTCCTACAATGAGCAGTTCTTC. As protein: CASSPYWAGGGSYNEQFF.

V and J are TRBV7-6 and TRBJ2-1, with 10 bases matching TRBD2. V was clipped by 5 bases and J by 6 bases; unmatched bases: 4. The CDR3 covers 14 residues. Germline V gene data show CDR1 as SGHVS and CDR2 as FNYEAQ. CDR3 residues: CASSTAGGSNEQFF. The CDR3 DNA reads TGTGCCAGCAGCACAGCGGGGGGGAGCAATGAGCAGTTCTTC. Supplemented by reference TRBV7-6 and TRBJ2-1, the full variable domain reads GAGVSQSPRYKVTKRGQDVALRCDPISGHVSLYWYRQALGQGPEFLTYFNYEAQQDKSGLPNDRFSAERPEGSISTLTIQRTEQRDSAMYRCASSTAGGSNEQFFGPGTRLTVL.

The J gene is TRBJ2-5, the V gene TRBV6-1, with 11 bases matching TRBD2. Germline V gives CDR1 MNHNS, CDR2 SASEGT. V shed 4 bases, J shed 0 bases, and the junction held 4 bases outside the gene matches. The CDR3 extends over 16 amino acids. The CDR3, as DNA: TGTGCCAGCAGTGCTAGCGGGGGGATAAACCAAGAGACCCAGTACTTC. Its protein product is CASSASGGINQETQYF.